This T cell receptor beta chain comes out of a study of cytomegalovirus exposure and HLA in healthy donors. Overall study context: T cells numbering about 180 million yielded some 100 million unique TCR beta sequences in an earlier analysis.

It was with 60 Vbeta and 13 Jbeta primers that the PCR ran. Sequenced by immunoSEQ multiplex PCR; TCRdb stores in-frame clones only, minus some. Its table lists 110,000 to 150,000 clones. CDR1 and CDR2 (germline): SEHNR, FQNEAQ (reference sequence). This CDR3 contains 14 residues. Between the trimmed V and J ends, which lost 1 base and 5 bases, there was a span of 11 bases. Sequencing was carried out using PBMCs. V gene TRBV7-9 combines with J gene TRBJ1-1, with D maybe TRBD1 (6 bases). The sequence was obtained from a male donor in good health and CMV-seronegative. The CDR3 DNA sequence: TGTGCCAGCAGCTTAGAGGGGGACGTGACTGAAGCTTTCTTT. Translated: CASSLEGDVTEAFF.